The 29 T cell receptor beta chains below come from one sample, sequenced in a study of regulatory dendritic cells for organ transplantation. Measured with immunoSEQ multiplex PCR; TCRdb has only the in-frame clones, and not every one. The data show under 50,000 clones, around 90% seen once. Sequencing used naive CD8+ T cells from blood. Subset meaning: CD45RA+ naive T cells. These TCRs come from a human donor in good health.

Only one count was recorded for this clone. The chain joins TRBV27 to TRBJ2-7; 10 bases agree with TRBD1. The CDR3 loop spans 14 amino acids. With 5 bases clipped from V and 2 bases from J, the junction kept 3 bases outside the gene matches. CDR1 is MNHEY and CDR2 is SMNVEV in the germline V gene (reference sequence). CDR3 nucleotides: TGTGCCAGCAGTGGTGGACAGGGGGCCTACGAGCAGTACTTC. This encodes CASSGGQGAYEQYF.

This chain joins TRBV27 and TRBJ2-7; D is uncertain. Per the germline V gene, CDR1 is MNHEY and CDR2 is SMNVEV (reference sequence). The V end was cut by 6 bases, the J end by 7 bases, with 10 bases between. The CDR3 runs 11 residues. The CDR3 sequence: CASSDLWEQYF. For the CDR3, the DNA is TGTGCCAGCAGCGACCTCTGGGAGCAGTACTTC.

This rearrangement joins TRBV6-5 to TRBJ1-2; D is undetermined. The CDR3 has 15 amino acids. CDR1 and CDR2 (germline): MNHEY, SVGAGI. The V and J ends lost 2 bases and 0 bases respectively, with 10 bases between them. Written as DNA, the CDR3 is TGTGCCAGCAGTTACGTTGGGGATCCTAACTATGGCTACACCTTC. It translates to CASSYVGDPNYGYTF.

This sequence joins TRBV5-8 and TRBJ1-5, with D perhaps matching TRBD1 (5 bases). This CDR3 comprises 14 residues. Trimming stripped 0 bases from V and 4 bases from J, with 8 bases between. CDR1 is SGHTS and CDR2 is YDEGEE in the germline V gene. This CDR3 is CASSLGGLNQPQHF. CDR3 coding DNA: TGTGCCAGCAGCTTGGGGGGGTTAAATCAGCCCCAGCATTTT.

In DNA, the CDR3 is TGTGCCAGCAGCCAGGGAACGGTATCCAGCACTGAAGCTTTCTTT. Its protein is CASSQGTVSSTEAFF. The chain has TRBV6-5 and TRBJ1-1, with D possibly matching TRBD1 (5 bases). The CDR3 is made up of 15 amino acids. Deletions cut 6 bases from V and 4 bases from J, with 18 bases between. From germline, CDR1 is MNHEY and CDR2 SVGAGI.

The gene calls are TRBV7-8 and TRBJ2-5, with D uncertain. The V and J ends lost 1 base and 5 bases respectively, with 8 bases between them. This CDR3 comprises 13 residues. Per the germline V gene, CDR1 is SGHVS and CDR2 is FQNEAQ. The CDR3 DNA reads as TGTGCCAGCAGCTTAGAGAGATTGGAGACCCAGTACTTC. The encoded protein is CASSLERLETQYF.

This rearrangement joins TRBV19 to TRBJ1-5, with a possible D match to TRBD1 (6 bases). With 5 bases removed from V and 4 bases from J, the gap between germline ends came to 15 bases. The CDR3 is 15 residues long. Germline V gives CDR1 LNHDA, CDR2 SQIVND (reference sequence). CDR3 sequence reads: CASSPMDSLNQPQHF. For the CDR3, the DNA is TGTGCCAGTAGTCCCATGGACAGTCTGAATCAGCCCCAGCATTTT.

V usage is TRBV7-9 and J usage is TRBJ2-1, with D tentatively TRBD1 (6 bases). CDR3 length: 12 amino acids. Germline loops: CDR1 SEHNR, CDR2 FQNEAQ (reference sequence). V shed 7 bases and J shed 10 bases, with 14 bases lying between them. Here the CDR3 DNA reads TGTGCCAGCACACAATGGGGGCAAGAGCAGTTCTTC. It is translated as CASTQWGQEQFF.

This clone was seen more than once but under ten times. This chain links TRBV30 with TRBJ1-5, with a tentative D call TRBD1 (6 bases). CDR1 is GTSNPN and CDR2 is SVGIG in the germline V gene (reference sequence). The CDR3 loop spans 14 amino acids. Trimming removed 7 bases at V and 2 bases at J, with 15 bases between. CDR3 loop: CASSPGQGNQPQHF. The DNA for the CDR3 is TGTGCCTCGTCACCGGGACAAGGCAATCAGCCCCAGCATTTT. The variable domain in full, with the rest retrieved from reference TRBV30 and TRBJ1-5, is SQTIHQWPATLVQPVGSPLSLECTVEGTSNPNLYWYRQAAGRGLQLLFYSVGIGQISSEVPQNLSASRPQDRQFILSSKKLLLSDSGFYLCASSPGQGNQPQHFGDGTRLSIL.

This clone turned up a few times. The CDR3 here is CASSQVRNEKLFF. The DNA for the CDR3 is TGTGCCAGCAGCCAAGTCCGGAATGAAAAACTGTTTTTT. The chain couples TRBV4-2 to TRBJ1-4, with unresolved D. Germline V gene sequence: CDR1 LGHNA, CDR2 YNFKEQ. V lost 1 base, J lost 5 bases, and 5 bases lay in between. The CDR3 contains 13 residues.

The CDR3 protein is CAISDRDRGSYEQYF. CDR3 DNA sequence: TGTGCCATCAGTGACCGGGACAGGGGGTCCTACGAGCAGTACTTC. The V call is TRBV10-3, the J call TRBJ2-7; 11 nucleotides agree with TRBD1. Germline CDR1 reads ENHRY; CDR2 reads SYGVKD. The length of the CDR3 is 15 residues. V dropped 3 bases and J dropped 1; count of bases not matched to a gene: 2.

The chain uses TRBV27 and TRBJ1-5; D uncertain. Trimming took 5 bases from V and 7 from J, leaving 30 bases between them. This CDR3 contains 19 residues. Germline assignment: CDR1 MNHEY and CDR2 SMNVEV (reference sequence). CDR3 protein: CASSARHWRFPPGMQPQHF. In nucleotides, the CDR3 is TGTGCCAGCAGTGCCCGACATTGGAGATTTCCCCCGGGGATGCAGCCCCAGCATTTT.

The CDR3 region is CAISERESDTQYF. The CDR3 DNA sequence: TGTGCCATCAGTGAGCGGGAGTCAGATACGCAGTATTTT. The rearrangement uses TRBV10-3 and TRBJ2-3; weak D call: TRBD2 (6 bases). Trimming stripped 2 bases from V and 4 bases from J, with 7 bases between. This CDR3 spans 13 amino acids. Germline-derived CDR1 and CDR2 are ENHRY and SYGVKD.

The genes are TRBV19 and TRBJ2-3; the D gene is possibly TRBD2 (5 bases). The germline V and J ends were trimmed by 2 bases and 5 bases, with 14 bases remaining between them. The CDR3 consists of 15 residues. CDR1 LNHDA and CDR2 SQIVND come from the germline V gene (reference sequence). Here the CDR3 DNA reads TGTGCCAGTAGTATACTGGTCAATGAGGGAGATACGCAGTATTTT. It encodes CASSILVNEGDTQYF. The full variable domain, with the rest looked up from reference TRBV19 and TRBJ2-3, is DGGITQSPKYLFRKEGQNVTLSCEQNLNHDAMYWYRQDPGQGLRLIYYSQIVNDFQKGDIAEGYSVSREKKESFPLTVTSAQKNPTAFYLCASSILVNEGDTQYFGPGTRLTVL.

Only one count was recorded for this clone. The CDR3 DNA follows: TGTGCCAGTAGTCTCCGGACAGGGGAATCGGCGAACACTGAAGCTTTCTTT. This gives the protein CASSLRTGESANTEAFF. The rearrangement links TRBV19 to TRBJ1-1, with 9 bases identical to TRBD1. Unmatched junction bases numbered 11, after V lost 5 bases and J lost 1 base. Germline loops: CDR1 LNHDA, CDR2 SQIVND (reference sequence). This CDR3 spans 17 amino acids.

CDR3 sequence: CSAEDVYGYTF. DNA of the CDR3: TGCAGTGCCGAGGACGTCTATGGCTACACCTTC. This sequence joins TRBV20-1 and TRBJ1-2; D remains unclear. The CDR3 is 11 amino acids. The germline V gene has CDR1 DFQATT and CDR2 SNEGSKA (reference sequence). Trimming shortened V by 6 bases and J by 4 bases, and 9 bases separated the two germline ends.

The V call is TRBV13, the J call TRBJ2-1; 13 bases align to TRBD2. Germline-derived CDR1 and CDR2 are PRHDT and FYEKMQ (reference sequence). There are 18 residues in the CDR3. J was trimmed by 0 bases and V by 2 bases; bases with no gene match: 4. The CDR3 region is CASSLRLAGGSSYNEQFF. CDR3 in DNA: TGTGCCAGCAGCTTAAGACTAGCGGGAGGCAGCTCCTACAATGAGCAGTTCTTC.

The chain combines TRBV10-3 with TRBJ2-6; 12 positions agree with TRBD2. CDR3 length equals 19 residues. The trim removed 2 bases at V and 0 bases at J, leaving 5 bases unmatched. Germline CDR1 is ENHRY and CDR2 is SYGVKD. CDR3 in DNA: TGTGCCATCAGTGAGCCACTAGCGGGAGGTGACTCTGGGGCCAACGTCCTGACTTTC. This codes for CAISEPLAGGDSGANVLTF.

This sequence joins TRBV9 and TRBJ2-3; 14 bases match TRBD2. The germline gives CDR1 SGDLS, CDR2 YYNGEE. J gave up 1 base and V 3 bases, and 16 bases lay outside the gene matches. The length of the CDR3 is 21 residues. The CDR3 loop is CASSAQQGLAGEGVRTDTQYF. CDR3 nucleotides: TGTGCCAGCAGCGCCCAACAGGGACTAGCGGGAGAGGGGGTTCGCACAGATACGCAGTATTTT.

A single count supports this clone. In DNA, the CDR3 is TGTGCCAGCAGTCTACAGGGGGCTGGGAACACCGGGGAGCTGTTTTTT. Protein product: CASSLQGAGNTGELFF. The V and J genes are TRBV27 and TRBJ2-2, with 9 bases fitting TRBD1. The length of the CDR3 is 16 residues. V dropped 5 bases and J dropped 1; count of bases not matched to a gene: 5. Germline V CDR1 and CDR2: MNHEY, SMNVEV (reference sequence).

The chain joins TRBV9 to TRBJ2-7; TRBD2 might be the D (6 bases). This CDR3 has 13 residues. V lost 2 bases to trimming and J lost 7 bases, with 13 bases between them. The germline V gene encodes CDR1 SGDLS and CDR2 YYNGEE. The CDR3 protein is CASSVGGKTEQYF. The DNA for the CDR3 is TGTGCCAGCAGCGTTGGAGGGAAGACTGAGCAGTACTTC.

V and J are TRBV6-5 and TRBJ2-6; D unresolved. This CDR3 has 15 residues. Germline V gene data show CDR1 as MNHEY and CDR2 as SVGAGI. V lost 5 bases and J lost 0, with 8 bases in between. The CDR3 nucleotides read TGTGCCAGCAGTAAGGACGGCTCTGGGGCCAACGTCCTGACTTTC. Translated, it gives CASSKDGSGANVLTF.

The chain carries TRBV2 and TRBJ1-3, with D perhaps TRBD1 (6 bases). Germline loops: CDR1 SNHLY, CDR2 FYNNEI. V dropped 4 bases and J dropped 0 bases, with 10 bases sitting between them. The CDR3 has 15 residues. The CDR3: CASSATDSSGNTIYF. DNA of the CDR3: TGTGCCAGCAGTGCGACGGACAGCTCTGGAAACACCATATATTTT.

CDR3 amino acids: CASSVGGISYGYTF. The CDR3 region has the DNA TGTGCCAGCAGCGTAGGGGGGATCTCCTATGGCTACACCTTC. V and J are TRBV9 and TRBJ1-2, with D perhaps TRBD1 (5 bases). This CDR3 has 14 amino acids. The germline CDR1 and CDR2 sequences are SGDLS and YYNGEE. Deletions cut 0 bases from V and 4 bases from J, with 10 bases between.

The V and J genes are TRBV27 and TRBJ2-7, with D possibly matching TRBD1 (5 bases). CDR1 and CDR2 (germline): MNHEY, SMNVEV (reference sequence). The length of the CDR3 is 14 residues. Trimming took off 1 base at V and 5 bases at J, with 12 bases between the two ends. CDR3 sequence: CASSLYAGHHEQYF. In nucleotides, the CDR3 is TGTGCCAGCAGTTTATACGCCGGACACCACGAGCAGTACTTC.

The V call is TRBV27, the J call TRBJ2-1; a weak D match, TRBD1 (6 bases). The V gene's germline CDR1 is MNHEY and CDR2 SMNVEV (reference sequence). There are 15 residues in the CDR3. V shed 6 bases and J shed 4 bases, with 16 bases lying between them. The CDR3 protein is CASSSGTGPYNEQFF. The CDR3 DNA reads TGTGCCAGCAGCTCCGGAACAGGGCCATACAATGAGCAGTTCTTC.

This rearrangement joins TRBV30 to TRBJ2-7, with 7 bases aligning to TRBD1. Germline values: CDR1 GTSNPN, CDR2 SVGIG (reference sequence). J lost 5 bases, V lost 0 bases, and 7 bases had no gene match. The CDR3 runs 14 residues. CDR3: CAWSVKRGLDEQYF. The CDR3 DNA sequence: TGTGCCTGGAGTGTGAAAAGGGGGCTGGACGAGCAGTACTTC.

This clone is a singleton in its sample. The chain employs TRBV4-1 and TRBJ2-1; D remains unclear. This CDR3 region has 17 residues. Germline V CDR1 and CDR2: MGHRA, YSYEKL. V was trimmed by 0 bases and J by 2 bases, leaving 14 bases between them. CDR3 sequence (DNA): TGCGCCAGCAGCCAAGATTCTGGCCCCTTCCCCTACAATGAGCAGTTCTTC. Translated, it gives CASSQDSGPFPYNEQFF.

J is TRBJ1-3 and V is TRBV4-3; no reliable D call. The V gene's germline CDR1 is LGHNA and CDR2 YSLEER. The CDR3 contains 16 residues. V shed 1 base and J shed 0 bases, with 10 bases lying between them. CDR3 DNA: TGCGCCAGCAGCCAAGTTTCAGGCCTCTCTGGAAACACCATATATTTT. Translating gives CASSQVSGLSGNTIYF.